The present T cell receptor beta chain was sequenced within a study of Graves' ophthalmopathy and Graves' hyperthyroidism. The CDR3 consists of 13 residues. CDR1 and CDR2 (germline): DFQATT, SNEGSKA (reference sequence). The V gene lost 4 bases and the J gene lost 1 base, with 10 bases spanning the gap. Hyperthyroidism showing no ophthalmopathy within 18 months of follow-up was stable. People with hyperthyroidism were aged 18 to 65 and newly diagnosed, under 2 months' duration. Symptoms, serum thyroxine and TRAb, thyroid ultrasound, and orbital computed tomography formed the diagnostic basis. This clonotype was seen repeatedly, ten times or more. Its antigen is not identified. Overall study findings and caveats: Stable hyperthyroidism and ophthalmopathy were told apart by a 13-signature model, which achieved about 88% sensitivity and roughly 80% specificity.

Amplifying from RNA transcripts, the study obtained TCR beta CDR3 regions. First-round RT-PCR used HTBI primers; second-round multiplex PCR followed. From the multiplex PCR reads, TCRdb called clonotypes with MiXCR, one entry per CDR3 protein. The data contain 300,000 to 500,000 distinct CDR3 sequences, approximately 15% of them singletons. This TCR was sampled from a young woman with stable Graves' hyperthyroidism. Sequenced material: peripheral blood. The chain combines TRBV20-1 with TRBJ1-1; D is ambiguous. In DNA, the CDR3 is TGCAGTGCTACTAAGACCCAGAACACTGAAGCTTTCTTT. It translates to CSATKTQNTEAFF.